This TCR beta chain appears in the sequencing data of a study of cytomegalovirus exposure and HLA in healthy donors. Study information: From HLA-typed donors, an early data release held tens of millions of unique TCRs.

A word on this clone: Its antigen is not known.

The study ran its PCR with 60 Vbeta and 13 Jbeta primers. Generated by immunoSEQ multiplex PCR, the TCRdb table keeps only in-frame clones and is missing some. Of approximately 180,000 clones listed, more than 80% were seen once; the top ten hold about 4.9%. Whole-study results and caveats: In vitro work confirmed that three CMV-associated chains recognize CMV antigens. HLA alleles showed associations with around 15,000 TCR beta sequences in a later analysis, at a 0.05 false discovery rate. For TCR beta chains, V- and J-gene trimming was later linked to a missense DCLRE1C variant.

The sequence was collected from a man aged 18-30 years in good health and CMV-seronegative. Sequenced input: PBMCs.

The DNA of the CDR3 is TGTGCCAGTAGTATTGATGACAAAGAGACCCAGTACTTC. Its protein product is CASSIDDKETQYF. This sequence joins TRBV19 and TRBJ2-5, with no clear D. Trimming removed 3 bases at V and 3 bases at J, with 8 bases between. The CDR3 is made up of 13 amino acids. Germline loops: CDR1 LNHDA, CDR2 SQIVND (reference sequence).